Listed here are 11 T cell receptor beta chains from one sample, sequenced in a study of blood T cell repertoires in COVID-19. Generated by immunoSEQ multiplex PCR, the TCRdb table keeps only in-frame clones and is missing some. The top ten clones hold approximately 6% of a sample with 110,000 to 150,000 clones, roughly three quarters of them seen once. The sequenced material came from PBMCs or T cells enriched from blood (not recorded which). Receptors were obtained from a woman aged 45-60 years who had recovered from COVID-19.

The chain links TRBV5-5 to TRBJ1-4; D unclear. The V gene's germline CDR1 is SGHKS and CDR2 YYEKEE (reference sequence). V shed 4 bases and J shed 8 bases, with 21 bases lying between them. CDR3 length equals 16 residues. This CDR3 is CASSPGFSPTEEKLFF. The CDR3 DNA reads TGTGCCAGCAGCCCGGGGTTTAGTCCGACGGAAGAAAAACTGTTTTTT.

This clone was observed once. This chain uses TRBV12-3 or TRBV12-4 with TRBJ2-5, with D possibly being TRBD1 (6 bases). Trimming removed 4 bases from V and 5 bases from J, with 11 bases in between. The CDR3 is 13 amino acids. The CDR3 loop reads CASSSNRVETQYF. As DNA, the CDR3 is TGTGCCAGCAGTTCCAACAGGGTTGAGACCCAGTACTTC.

The rearrangement uses TRBV12-5 and TRBJ1-1, with TRBD1 matching 7 bases. CDR1 is LGHNT, CDR2 FRNRAP, per germline. The CDR3 has 12 amino acids. V shed 5 bases and J 5 bases; nucleotides not matched to a gene: 2. The CDR3 region has the DNA TGTGCTAGTGGTGTGGACAGGACTGAAGCTTTCTTT. Its protein product is CASGVDRTEAFF.

This clone has only one observation. J is TRBJ2-5 and V is TRBV19, with 9 nucleotides matching TRBD2. Trimming removed 5 bases from V and 5 bases from J; junction bases left unmatched: 3. CDR1 and CDR2 (germline): LNHDA, SQIVND (reference sequence). There are 13 residues in the CDR3. As DNA, the CDR3 is TGTGCCAGTAGTGTAGCGGGAGCTGAGACCCAGTACTTC. Protein product: CASSVAGAETQYF.

This clone was detected only a few times. The chain uses TRBV19 and TRBJ1-6; possible D gene TRBD1, 6 bases. The CDR3 runs 14 residues. V was shortened by 5 bases and J by 9 bases, with 14 bases between the two germline ends. The germline gives CDR1 LNHDA, CDR2 SQIVND (reference sequence). The CDR3 DNA sequence: TGTGCCAGTAGTCCTACAGGGTCGGCTTCACCCCTCCACTTT. It translates to CASSPTGSASPLHF.

This sequence joins TRBV11-2 and TRBJ2-1, with 9 bases that match TRBD1. V lost 7 bases, J lost 2 bases, and 9 bases stayed unmatched. The CDR3 extends over 16 amino acids. CDR1 is SGHAT and CDR2 is FQNNGV in the germline V gene. DNA for the CDR3: TGTGCCAGCACCCTCTTTACAGGGGGCGCCTACAATGAGCAGTTCTTC. It translates to CASTLFTGGAYNEQFF.

This chain links TRBV1 with TRBJ1-1. TRBV1 is given as a pseudogene. The CDR3 contains 13 residues. CDR3 coding DNA: TGCACCAGCAGCCCCCCTAGGAACACTGAAGCTTTCTTT. This translates into CTSSPPRNTEAFF.

The chain is built from TRBV28 and TRBJ2-5, with TRBD2 matching 7 bases. The J segment lost 2 bases and the V segment lost 7 bases, leaving 10 bases of the junction unmatched. Germline CDR1 MDHEN, CDR2 SYDVKM. This CDR3 region has 15 residues. This CDR3 is CASISPGAGQETQYF. The DNA for the CDR3 is TGTGCCAGCATCTCCCCTGGAGCGGGGCAAGAGACCCAGTACTTC.

V and J are TRBV18 and TRBJ1-2, with TRBD1 matching 11 bases. CDR1 and CDR2 (germline): KGHSH, LQKENI. The CDR3 runs 16 residues. V lost 3 bases and J lost 4; bases outside the gene matches: 7. The CDR3 coding sequence is TGTGCCAGCTCACCCGGGACAGGGGGTAACGCCTATGGCTACACCTTC. As protein: CASSPGTGGNAYGYTF.

V and J are TRBV3-1 (or the pseudogene TRBV3-2) and TRBJ1-2; 7 bases agree with TRBD1. CDR1 LGHDT and CDR2 YNNKEL come from the germline V gene (reference sequence). The CDR3 has 14 residues. V trimming: 8 bases; J trimming: 8 bases; junction bases outside the gene matches: 14. The CDR3 protein is CASLLKSGGDGYTF. The CDR3 nucleotides read TGTGCCAGCCTACTCAAATCAGGGGGAGACGGCTACACCTTC.

A note on this clone: A far larger clone differs by one base, so this is likely a read error. The CDR3 coding sequence is TGTGCCAGCTGCCAAGACGGGGGGGCCGGGGCAGAGACCCAGTACTTC. Translating gives CASCQDGGAGAETQYF. The V and J genes are TRBV4-2 and TRBJ2-5, with 8 bases fitting TRBD2. Germline loops: CDR1 LGHNA, CDR2 YNFKEQ. The CDR3 extends over 16 amino acids.